These T cell receptor beta chains were read from a single sample in a study of control samples from healthy donors and cancer patients. The data were produced by immunoSEQ multiplex PCR, yet TCRdb's version contains in-frame clones alone and is incomplete. Of some 49,000 clones listed, approximately 83% were seen once; the top ten hold approximately 2.6%. The sample taken for sequencing was PBMCs. The source is a woman in her fifties or sixties with lung cancer. Each CDR3 is given with its conserved first and last residue.

>14|TRBV19|TRBJ2-7
CASSIGTNSYEQYF
>16|TRBV7-9|TRBJ1-3
CASSATGFFSGNTIYF
>12|TRBV11-2|TRBJ2-2
CASTPNTGELFF
>14|TRBV5-4|TRBJ2-3
CASSWEFSTDTQYF
>20|TRBV9|TRBJ1-2
CASSAKPGQGAEDSNYGYTF
>14|TRBV7-2|TRBJ2-7
CASSRGQGAWEQYF
>12|TRBV6-5|TRBJ1-2
CASSNSLDSYTF
>13|TRBV7-3|TRBJ1-1
CASSSRENTEAFF
>16|TRBV7-6|TRBJ1-4
CASSSGSGTGYEKLFF
>14|TRBV24-1|TRBJ2-7
CATSDSAQGREQYF
>17|TRBV28|TRBJ1-5
CASSSIRDRGGSQPQHF
>13|TRBV12-3/TRBV12-4|TRBJ1-1
CASSVMGVREAFF
>17|TRBV15|TRBJ2-6
CATSLWTGPSGANVLTF
>15|TRBV4-3|TRBJ1-1
CASSQERTVNTEAFF
>14|TRBV27|TRBJ2-7
CASGTGTTPYEQYF
>11|TRBV29-1|TRBJ1-2
CSVVEGRGYTF
>16|TRBV19|TRBJ1-1
CASSIGWTGSAGEAFF
>16|TRBV27|TRBJ1-2
CASSLEAGGIGYGYTF
>15|TRBV3-1/TRBV3-2|TRBJ2-3
CASSQPPSGADTQYF
>12|TRBV12-3/TRBV12-4|TRBJ1-1
CASTLGRTEAFF
>12|TRBV11-2|TRBJ1-4
CASSLHGEKLFF
>12|TRBV19|TRBJ1-1
CASSTGSSEAFF
>13|TRBV2|TRBJ1-4
CASSDRDREKLFF
>13|TRBV2|TRBJ2-7
CASSGVPSYEQYF
>14|TRBV9|TRBJ2-7
CASSVRDSYYEQYF